This TCR beta chain was sequenced for a study of shared clonotypes between healthy human individuals. Study-wide results and limits: The study generally estimated greater richness for naive than memory subsets.

Generated by immunoSEQ multiplex PCR, the TCRdb table keeps only in-frame clones and is missing some. Among more than 2,000,000 clones, around nine tenths were seen once, and the ten largest hold about 0.13%. With respect to this clone: What it recognizes is unknown.

The junction had 3 bases not matched to a gene; V was cut back by 6 bases and J by 1 base. This CDR3 contains 15 residues. CDR1 is MNHEY, CDR2 SVGAGI, per germline. The V and J genes are TRBV6-5 and TRBJ1-6, with TRBD1 matching 7 bases. Sequenced material: naive CD4+ T cells sorted from blood. Regarding subset: CD45RA+ positively selected. This sequence was found in a man in his late teens or twenties in good health. Written as DNA, the CDR3 is TGTGCCAGCAGGCAGGGGGTATCCTATAATTCACCCCTCCACTTT. Its protein is CASRQGVSYNSPLHF.